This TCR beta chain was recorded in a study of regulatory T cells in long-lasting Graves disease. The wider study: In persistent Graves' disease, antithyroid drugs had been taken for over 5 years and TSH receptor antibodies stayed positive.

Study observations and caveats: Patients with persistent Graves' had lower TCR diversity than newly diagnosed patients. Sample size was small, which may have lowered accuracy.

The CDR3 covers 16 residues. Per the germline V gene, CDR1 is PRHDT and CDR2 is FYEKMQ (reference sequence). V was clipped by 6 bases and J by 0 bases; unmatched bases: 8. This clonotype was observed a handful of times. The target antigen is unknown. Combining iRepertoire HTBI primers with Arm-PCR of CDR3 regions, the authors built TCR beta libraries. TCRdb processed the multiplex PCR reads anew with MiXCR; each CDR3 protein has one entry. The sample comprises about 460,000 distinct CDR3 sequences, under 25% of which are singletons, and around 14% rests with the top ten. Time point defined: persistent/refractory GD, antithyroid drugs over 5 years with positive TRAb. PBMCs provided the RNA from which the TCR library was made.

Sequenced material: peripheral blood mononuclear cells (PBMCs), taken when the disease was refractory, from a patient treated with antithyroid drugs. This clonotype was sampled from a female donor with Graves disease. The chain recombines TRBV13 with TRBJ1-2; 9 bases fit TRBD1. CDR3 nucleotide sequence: TGTGCCAGCAGAGCCGGGACAGGGAAACCTAACTATGGCTACACCTTC. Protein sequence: CASRAGTGKPNYGYTF.